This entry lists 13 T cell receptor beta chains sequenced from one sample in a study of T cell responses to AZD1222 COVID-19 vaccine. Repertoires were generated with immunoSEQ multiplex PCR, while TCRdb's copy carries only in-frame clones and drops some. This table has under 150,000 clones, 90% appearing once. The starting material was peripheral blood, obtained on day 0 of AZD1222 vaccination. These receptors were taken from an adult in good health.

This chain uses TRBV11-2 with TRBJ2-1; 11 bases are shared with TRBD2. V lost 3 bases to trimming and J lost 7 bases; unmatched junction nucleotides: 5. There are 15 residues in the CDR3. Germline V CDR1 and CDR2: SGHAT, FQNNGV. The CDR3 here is CASSFNLAGGNEQFF. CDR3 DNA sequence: TGTGCCAGCAGCTTTAACCTAGCGGGAGGAAATGAGCAGTTCTTC.

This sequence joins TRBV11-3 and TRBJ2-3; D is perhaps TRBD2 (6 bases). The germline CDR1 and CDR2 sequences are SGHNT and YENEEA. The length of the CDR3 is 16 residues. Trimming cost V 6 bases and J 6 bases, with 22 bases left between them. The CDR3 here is CASRPRDSPLRDTQYF. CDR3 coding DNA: TGTGCCAGCAGGCCGCGGGACTCCCCTCTCCGGGATACGCAGTATTTT.

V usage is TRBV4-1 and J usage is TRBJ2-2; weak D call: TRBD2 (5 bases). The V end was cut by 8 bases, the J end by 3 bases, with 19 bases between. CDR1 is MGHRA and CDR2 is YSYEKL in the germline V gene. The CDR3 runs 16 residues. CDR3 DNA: TGCGCCAGCGAAGACCTTGGCCTCGGGGACACCGGGGAGCTGTTTTTT. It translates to CASEDLGLGDTGELFF.

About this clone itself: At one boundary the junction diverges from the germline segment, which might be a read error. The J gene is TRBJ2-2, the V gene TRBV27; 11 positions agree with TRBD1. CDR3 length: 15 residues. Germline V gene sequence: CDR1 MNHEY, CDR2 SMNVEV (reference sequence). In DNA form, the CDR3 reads TGTGCCAGCGGTTTTCGGACAGGGGGCTCCGGGGAGCTGTTTTTT. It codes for CASGFRTGGSGELFF.

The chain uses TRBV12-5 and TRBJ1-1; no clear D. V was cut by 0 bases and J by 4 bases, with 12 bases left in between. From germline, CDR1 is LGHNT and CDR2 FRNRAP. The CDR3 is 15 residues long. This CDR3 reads CASGLVRLGITEAFF. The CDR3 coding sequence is TGTGCTAGTGGTTTGGTAAGATTAGGAATCACTGAAGCTTTCTTT.

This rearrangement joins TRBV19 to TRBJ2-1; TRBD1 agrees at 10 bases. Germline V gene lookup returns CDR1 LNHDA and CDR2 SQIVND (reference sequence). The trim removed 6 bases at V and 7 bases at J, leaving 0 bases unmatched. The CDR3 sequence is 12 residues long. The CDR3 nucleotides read TGTGCCAGTAGGGACAGGGGGAATGAGCAGTTCTTC. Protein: CASRDRGNEQFF.

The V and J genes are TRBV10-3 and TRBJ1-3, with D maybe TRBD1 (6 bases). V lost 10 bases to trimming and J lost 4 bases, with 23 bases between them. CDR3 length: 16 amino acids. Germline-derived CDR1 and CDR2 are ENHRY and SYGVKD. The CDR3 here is CANSPTGLMGGNTIYF. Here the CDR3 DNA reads TGTGCCAACTCCCCGACAGGTCTCATGGGAGGAAACACCATATATTTT.

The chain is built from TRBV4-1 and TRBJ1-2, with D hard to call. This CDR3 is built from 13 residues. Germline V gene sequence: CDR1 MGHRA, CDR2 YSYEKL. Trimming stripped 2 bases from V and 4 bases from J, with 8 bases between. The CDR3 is CASSQPTVYGYTF. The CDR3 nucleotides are TGCGCCAGCAGCCAACCAACAGTCTATGGCTACACCTTC.

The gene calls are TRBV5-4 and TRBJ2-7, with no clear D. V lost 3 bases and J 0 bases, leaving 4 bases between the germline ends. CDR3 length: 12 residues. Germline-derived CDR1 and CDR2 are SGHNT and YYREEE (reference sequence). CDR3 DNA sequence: TGTGCCAGCAGCTCCGCCTCCTACGAGCAGTACTTC. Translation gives CASSSASYEQYF.

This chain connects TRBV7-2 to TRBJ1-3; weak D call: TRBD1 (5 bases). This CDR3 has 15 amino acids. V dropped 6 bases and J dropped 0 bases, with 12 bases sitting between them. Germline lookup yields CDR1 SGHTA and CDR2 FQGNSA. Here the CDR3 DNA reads TGTGCCAGCAGTCCAGGGCGACGCTCTGGAAACACCATATATTTT. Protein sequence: CASSPGRRSGNTIYF.

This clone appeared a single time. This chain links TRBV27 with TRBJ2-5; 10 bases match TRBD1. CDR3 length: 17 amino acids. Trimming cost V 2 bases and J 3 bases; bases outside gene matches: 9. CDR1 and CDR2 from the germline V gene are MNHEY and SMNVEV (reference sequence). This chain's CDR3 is CASSLKRGQGEEETQYF. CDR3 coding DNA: TGTGCCAGCAGTTTAAAGAGAGGACAGGGGGAGGAAGAGACCCAGTACTTC.

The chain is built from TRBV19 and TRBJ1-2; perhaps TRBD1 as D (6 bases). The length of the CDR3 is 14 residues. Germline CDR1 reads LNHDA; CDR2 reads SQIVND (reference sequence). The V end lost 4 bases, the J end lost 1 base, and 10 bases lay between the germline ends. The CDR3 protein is CASSRTDNNYGYTF. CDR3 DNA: TGTGCCAGTAGTAGGACAGATAATAACTATGGCTACACCTTC. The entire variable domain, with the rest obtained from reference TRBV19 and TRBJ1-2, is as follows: DGGITQSPKYLFRKEGQNVTLSCEQNLNHDAMYWYRQDPGQGLRLIYYSQIVNDFQKGDIAEGYSVSREKKESFPLTVTSAQKNPTAFYLCASSRTDNNYGYTFGSGTRLTVV.

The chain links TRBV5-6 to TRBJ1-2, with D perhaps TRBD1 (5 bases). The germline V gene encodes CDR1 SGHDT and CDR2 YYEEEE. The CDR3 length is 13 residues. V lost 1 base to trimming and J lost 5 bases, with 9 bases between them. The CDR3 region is CASSLWGDYGYTF. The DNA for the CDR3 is TGTGCCAGCAGCTTGTGGGGGGATTATGGCTACACCTTC.